The sequence of this T cell receptor beta chain was determined in a study of T-cell reconstitution after alpha-beta-depleted transplantation in children. Study outcomes and limitations: Newly produced T cells mostly accounted for T-cell counts and diversity one year post-transplant. Several hundred expanded graft clones reportedly gave rise to the alpha-beta T cells present about two months after transplant. Surviving recipient T cells and thymic progenitors underlay high day-60 TCRbeta diversity in some patients.

CDR3 length: 11 residues. Germline CDR1 MGHRA, CDR2 YSYEKL. Deletions cut 10 bases from V and 1 base from J, with 7 bases between. Library preparation (for TCRbeta) was performed with unique molecular identifiers. MiXCR, run by TCRdb on the PCR reads, gives a single entry per CDR3 protein. This sample carries more than 200,000 distinct CDR3 sequences, roughly 8.3% of them seen once, and the ten largest clones take approximately 34%. This clonotype was picked up a small number of times. The antigen is unknown. The chain combines TRBV4-1 with TRBJ1-1, with D possibly matching TRBD1 (6 bases). Specimen: PBMCs, mostly from graft donor cells, collected 360 days after TCRalphabeta/CD19-depleted stem cell transplant. The sequence came from a male patient between 2 and 15 years old who had a stem cell transplant for acute myeloid leukemia, so the T cells may come from the graft donor. The CDR3 region is CATTGNTEAFF. The CDR3 nucleotides are TGCGCCACGACAGGGAACACTGAAGCTTTCTTT.